The 16 T cell receptor beta chains listed next were all sequenced from one sample in a study of graft-versus-host responses after intestinal transplantation. Profiling relied on immunoSEQ multiplex PCR, and the TCRdb table lists in-frame clones only, not all of them. The table includes approximately 3,000 clones, 93% detected once. This sample comprised bone marrow, obtained approximately 370 days after transplant. The receptor source for this set is a human patient who received an intestinal transplant, so some T cells may come from the graft donor.

Note on this clone: The final CDR3 position lacks the conserved phenylalanine or tryptophan, pointing to a likely read error. It is unclear where the CDR3 begins or ends on the DNA, so no DNA is shown, and the CDR3 is as TCRdb lists it. The gene calls are TRBV23-1 and TRBJ2-6. TRBV23-1 is an open reading frame, and its role is uncertain. The CDR3 is 14 amino acids long, termini counted. The CDR3 reads CASSTLELRNKVGP.

The CDR3 DNA sequence: TGCGCCAGCAGTGAGCAGGGGTCTTCGGACACTGAAGCTTTCTTT. It translates to CASSEQGSSDTEAFF. The chain links TRBV10-2 to TRBJ1-1; possibly TRBD1 for D (6 bases). Germline CDR1 is WSHSY and CDR2 is SAAADI. V was trimmed by 2 bases and J by 3 bases, leaving 13 bases between them. This CDR3 region has 15 residues.

This chain joins TRBV28 and TRBJ1-3; D ambiguous. Trimming cost V 5 bases and J 1 base, with 15 bases left between them. CDR1 MDHEN and CDR2 SYDVKM come from the germline V gene. The length of the CDR3 is 16 residues. Here the CDR3 DNA reads TGTGCCAGCAGTCCCCTATTACCCGAATCTGGAAACACCATATATTTT. It encodes CASSPLLPESGNTIYF. The full variable domain, completed using reference TRBV28 and TRBJ1-3, is DVKVTQSSRYLVKRTGEKVFLECVQDMDHENMFWYRQDPGLGLRLIYFSYDVKMKEKGDIPEGYSVSREKKERFSLILESASTNQTSMYLCASSPLLPESGNTIYFGEGSWLTVV.

The CDR3, as DNA: TGCGCCAGCAGCTTGCGCGGGAGGGGTGGCACAGATACGCAGTATTTT. This gives the protein CASSLRGRGGTDTQYF. The J gene is TRBJ2-3, the V gene TRBV5-1; TRBD2 aligns across 9 bases. Germline V gene data show CDR1 as SGHRS and CDR2 as YFSETQ. V gave up 1 base and J gave up 1 base; unmatched junction bases: 4. The CDR3 length is 16 residues.

This clone was seen a single time. The V and J genes are TRBV6-6 and TRBJ1-2; 9 nucleotides line up with TRBD1. The CDR3 extends over 15 amino acids. V shed 0 bases, J shed 4 bases, and the junction held 3 bases outside the gene matches. Looked up from germline, CDR1 is MNHNY and CDR2 is SVGAGI (reference sequence). The CDR3 region is CASSYSMGQGYGYTF. As DNA, the CDR3 is TGTGCCAGCAGTTACTCGATGGGACAGGGCTATGGCTACACCTTC.

The chain couples TRBV7-3 to TRBJ2-5; D remains ambiguous. CDR3 length: 13 residues. CDR1 SGHTA and CDR2 FQGTGA come from the germline V gene. Trimming cost V 2 bases and J 1 base, with 5 bases left between them. Here the CDR3 reads CASSLSFQETQYF. CDR3 sequence (DNA): TGTGCCAGCAGCTTATCTTTCCAAGAGACCCAGTACTTC. Combining the CDR3 with reference TRBV7-3 and TRBJ2-5 gives the whole variable domain GAGVSQTPSNKVTEKGKYVELRCDPISGHTALYWYRQSLGQGPEFLIYFQGTGAADDSGLPNDRFFAVRPEGSVSTLKIQRTERGDSAVYLCASSLSFQETQYFGPGTRLLVL.

V gene TRBV6-4 combines with J gene TRBJ2-6, with unresolved D. The CDR3 loop spans 19 amino acids. In germline, CDR1 is MRHNA, CDR2 SNTAGT. Trimming shortened V by 5 bases and J by 5 bases, and 25 bases separated the two germline ends. The CDR3 region has the DNA TGTGCCAGCAGTTGTGTTTCCTCACCACGACAAAGTCGGGCCAACGTCCTGACTTTC. This translates into CASSCVSSPRQSRANVLTF.

This clone came up once. The J gene is TRBJ2-5, the V gene TRBV7-7; 14 bases are shared with TRBD2. There are 15 residues in the CDR3. CDR1 is SSHAT, CDR2 FNYEAQ, per germline (reference sequence). The junction had 3 bases not matched to a gene; V was cut back by 5 bases and J by 4 bases. The CDR3 is CASSPGLAGAETQYF. The CDR3 DNA is TGTGCCAGCAGCCCGGGACTAGCGGGGGCAGAGACCCAGTACTTC.

The chain links TRBV28 to TRBJ1-6; D remains ambiguous. CDR1 and CDR2 (germline): MDHEN, SYDVKM. V was cut by 6 bases and J by 9 bases, with 27 bases left in between. The length of the CDR3 is 18 residues. The CDR3 spells CASSPTGNGNSGSSPLHF. The CDR3 region has the DNA TGTGCCAGCAGCCCAACCGGAAACGGTAATTCGGGAAGTTCACCCCTCCACTTT.

This sequence joins TRBV7-3 and TRBJ2-2, with D possibly being TRBD1 or TRBD2 (6 bases each). Germline V gene data show CDR1 as SGHTA and CDR2 as FQGTGA. This CDR3 has 17 residues. V was trimmed by 1 base and J by 2 bases, leaving 14 bases between them. CDR3 amino acids: CASSLNSGGSNTGELFF. In nucleotides, the CDR3 is TGTGCCAGCAGCTTAAATTCCGGGGGCTCAAACACCGGGGAGCTGTTTTTT.

The chain joins TRBV29-1 to TRBJ2-5, with D maybe TRBD1 (5 bases). Near its end, the DNA agrees better with TRBJ2-7, so the J call may be wrong. Germline V gene sequence: CDR1 SQVTM, CDR2 ANQGSEA. This CDR3 comprises 14 residues. The CDR3 spells CSVRRTGSSYEQYF. Written as DNA, the CDR3 is TGCAGCGTCAGGCGTACAGGTAGCTCCTACGAGCAGTACTTC.

J is TRBJ1-2 and V is TRBV28; D gene ambiguous. Germline lookup yields CDR1 MDHEN and CDR2 SYDVKM. The length of the CDR3 is 12 residues. The V end lost 2 bases, the J end lost 4 bases, and 5 bases lay between the germline ends. CDR3 coding DNA: TGTGCCAGCAGTTTACAGCTCTATGGCTACACCTTC. Amino acid sequence: CASSLQLYGYTF.

This chain links TRBV30 with TRBJ1-2, with 8 positions matching TRBD1. Germline V gene lookup returns CDR1 GTSNPN and CDR2 SVGIG (reference sequence). V lost 3 bases, J lost 8 bases, and 5 bases stayed unmatched. This CDR3 contains 12 residues. The CDR3 DNA follows: TGTGCCTGGAGCCCAGGGGGCGCGGGCTACACCTTC. It translates to CAWSPGGAGYTF.

As DNA, the CDR3 is TGTGCCAGCAGTGAACGGGGAAACACTGAAGCTTTCTTT. It codes for CASSERGNTEAFF. The chain has TRBV6-1 and TRBJ1-1, with unresolved D. From germline, CDR1 is MNHNS and CDR2 SASEGT. The CDR3 runs to 13 residues. V dropped 2 bases and J dropped 2 bases, with 6 bases sitting between them.

The V gene is TRBV4-1, the J gene TRBJ2-7, with D unresolved. CDR3 length equals 12 residues. Trimming stripped 1 base from V and 3 bases from J, with 4 bases between. CDR1 and CDR2 from the germline V gene are MGHRA and YSYEKL. CDR3 DNA: TGCGCCAGCAGCCAAGGGAACTACGAGCAGTACTTC. Translating gives CASSQGNYEQYF.

The gene calls are TRBV6-6 and TRBJ1-2, with 7 bases aligning to TRBD1. Germline assignment: CDR1 MNHNY and CDR2 SVGAGI (reference sequence). V lost 7 bases and J lost 1; bases outside the gene matches: 3. This CDR3 has 13 amino acids. Here the CDR3 reads CASNRQGNYGYTF. The CDR3, as DNA: TGTGCCAGCAACCGACAGGGTAACTATGGCTACACCTTC.